This is a list of T cell receptor beta chains from one sample in a study of CD8 T cells in ankylosing spondylitis. TCRdb processed the 5' RACE reads anew with MiXCR; each CDR3 protein has one entry. In the table there are around 440,000 distinct CDR3 sequences, roughly a sixth of which are singletons. Sequencing was carried out using blood, either unsorted or a sorted T cell fraction (not recorded which). The receptors were sampled from a male donor with ankylosing spondylitis. Each CDR3 is given with its conserved first and last residue. The order of the fields is D gene, clone size, V gene, J gene, CDR3 DNA, CDR3 protein. The D gene is left open where the match is weak. Rows give clone size only sometimes, using once, few, many, or a class for an expanded clone.

.	.	TRBV7-2	TRBJ2-1	TGTGCCAGCAGCTTGCTAGTCGGACATGAGCAGTTCTTC	CASSLLVGHEQFF
TRBD2	.	TRBV2	TRBJ2-3	TGTGCCAGCACCCTGACTAGCGGTAACACAGATACGCAGTATTTT	CASTLTSGNTDTQYF
TRBD2	few	TRBV2	TRBJ2-2	TGTGCCAGCAAGAAAGAGCGGGAGGGCCTTGACGGGGAGCTGTTTTTT	CASKKEREGLDGELFF
.	many	TRBV20-1	TRBJ2-1	TGCAGTGCACCTACAGCGGACAATGAGCAGTTCTTC	CSAPTADNEQFF
TRBD1	.	TRBV20-1	TRBJ2-7	TGCAGTGCCCCGGGACAGGCTGAAGCGGGGCAGTACTTC	CSAPGQAEAGQYF
TRBD1	many	TRBV12-3/TRBV12-4	TRBJ1-4	TGTGCCAGCAGTCAGGGACAGGGGAATGAAAAACTGTTTTTT	CASSQGQGNEKLFF
.	.	TRBV3-1	TRBJ2-7	TGTGCCAGCAGCCTACGGGACCGCTACGAGCAGTACTTC	CASSLRDRYEQYF
TRBD1	.	TRBV19	TRBJ2-1	TGTGCCACATCATCCCGCAGGGGGACATTTTACAATGAGCAGTTCTTC	CATSSRRGTFYNEQFF
.	few	TRBV6-6	TRBJ2-5	TGTGCCAGCAGTTACCGGTTCCAAGAGACCCAGTACTTC	CASSYRFQETQYF
.	few	TRBV20-1	TRBJ2-1	TGCAGTGCGGGGACGAAGGGGGAGTTCTTC	CSAGTKGEFF
.	many	TRBV24-1	TRBJ2-1	TGTGCCACCAGTGACTCAGGATCTTCGGGATCTTACAATGAGCAGTTCTTC	CATSDSGSSGSYNEQFF
TRBD1	.	TRBV12-3/TRBV12-4	TRBJ2-7	TGTGCCAGCAGTTCTGTGACAGGGACCTACGAGCAGTACTTC	CASSSVTGTYEQYF
TRBD2	.	TRBV18	TRBJ2-3	TGTGCCAGCTCACCACTAGCGGGAGGTACAGATACGCAGTATTTT	CASSPLAGGTDTQYF
.	few	TRBV7-8	TRBJ1-2	TGTGCCAGCAGCCTACAAGAGGGGGTCCGCGGCTACACCTTC	CASSLQEGVRGYTF
TRBD2	.	TRBV20-1	TRBJ2-6	TGCAGTGCTAGAGTCCGTTGGGCCAGGGAGGGCTCAGGGGCCAACGTCCTGACTTTC	CSARVRWAREGSGANVLTF
.	.	TRBV4-1	TRBJ2-1	TGCGCCAGCGTTGATATAGGTGCTGGCAATGAGCAGTTCTTC	CASVDIGAGNEQFF
TRBD1	few	TRBV18	TRBJ2-2	TGTGCCAGCTCACCAAGGACAGGGTATTACGGGGAGCTGTTTTTT	CASSPRTGYYGELFF
.	many	TRBV12-3/TRBV12-4	TRBJ2-1	TGTGCCAGCAGTCCCCTCGCTGAGCAGTTCTTC	CASSPLAEQFF
.	.	TRBV30	TRBJ1-2	TGTGCCTGGAGTGTACGAGTGGACGGCTACACCTTC	CAWSVRVDGYTF
.	.	TRBV12-3/TRBV12-4	TRBJ2-3	TGTGCCAGCAGCCAGAACCCCCTGGCAGATACGCAGTATTTT	CASSQNPLADTQYF
TRBD1	many	TRBV5-5	TRBJ2-3	TGTGCCAGCAGCTCCGGACAGGGACACACAGATACGCAGTATTTT	CASSSGQGHTDTQYF
.	.	TRBV5-6	TRBJ2-1	TGTGCCAGCAGCTTGGGGGCGACCCCCTCCTACAATGAGCAGTTCTTC	CASSLGATPSYNEQFF
.	many	TRBV5-1	TRBJ2-3	TGCGCCAGCAGCTTGGACGGGAGTAACACAGATACGCAGTATTTT	CASSLDGSNTDTQYF
.	many	TRBV12-3/TRBV12-4	TRBJ2-3	TGTGCCAGCAGTTTATTTTGGGGCGGGACGGCAGATACGCAGTATTTT	CASSLFWGGTADTQYF
.	few	TRBV13	TRBJ2-5	TGTGCCAGCAGCTTATATGGGGCAAAGCAAGAGACCCAGTACTTC	CASSLYGAKQETQYF
TRBD1	few	TRBV10-3	TRBJ1-5	TGTGCCATCAGTGCCCGAGGACAGGGGGAGAATCAGCCCCAGCATTTT	CAISARGQGENQPQHF
.	many	TRBV12-3/TRBV12-4	TRBJ1-1	TGTGCCAGCAGGAAACAGGGCCAAATGAACACTGAAGCTTTCTTT	CASRKQGQMNTEAFF
TRBD1	few	TRBV3-1	TRBJ1-2	TGTGCCAGCAGCCTCCTGGGACAGGGGTTAGATGGCTACACCTTC	CASSLLGQGLDGYTF
.	.	TRBV12-3/TRBV12-4	TRBJ2-3	TGTGCCAGCAGTTTATGGCGATCGGGTACGCAGTATTTT	CASSLWRSGTQYF
.	.	TRBV20-1	TRBJ2-1	TGCAGTGCTAGAGGGACTCAACCCGGGACCCTCTACAATGAGCAGTTCTTC	CSARGTQPGTLYNEQFF
.	.	TRBV5-1	TRBJ2-7	TGCGCCAGCAGCTTGGAGACAGCCACCTCCTACGAGCAGTACTTC	CASSLETATSYEQYF
.	few	TRBV18	TRBJ2-7	TGTGCCAGCTCACCACAGTCCAGCTCCTACGAGCAGTACTTC	CASSPQSSSYEQYF
TRBD1	.	TRBV20-1	TRBJ2-7	TGCAGTGCTAGGCCCCGGGACAGGGGGCGCGCCGAGCAGTACTTC	CSARPRDRGRAEQYF
.	.	TRBV5-1	TRBJ2-1	TGCGCCAGCAGGGACTCCGCCTACAATGAGCAGTTCTTC	CASRDSAYNEQFF
TRBD1	.	TRBV6-1	TRBJ2-1	TGTGCCACGGACAGGGTGGGCAATGAGCAGTTCTTC	CATDRVGNEQFF
.	.	TRBV6-1	TRBJ2-7	TGTGCCAGCAGTGAAGATTGGGACTCAGTCGAGCAGTACTTC	CASSEDWDSVEQYF
TRBD2	.	TRBV7-9	TRBJ2-3	TGTGCCAGCAGCTTTCGGACTAGCGGGGGCACAGATACGCAGTATTTT	CASSFRTSGGTDTQYF
TRBD1	.	TRBV7-2	TRBJ2-7	TGTGCCAGCAGCCCAGGGGGACAGGGATCCTACGAGCAGTACTTC	CASSPGGQGSYEQYF
.	.	TRBV28	TRBJ1-3	TGTGCCAGCAGTTCCCCAGGGAAACCTGGAAACACCATATATTTT	CASSSPGKPGNTIYF
.	.	TRBV12-3/TRBV12-4	TRBJ1-5	TGTGCCAGCAGCCCGGACTCTTACCGCAATCAGCCCCAGCATTTT	CASSPDSYRNQPQHF
TRBD2	.	TRBV20-1	TRBJ2-7	TGCAGTGCTAGAAAGGCGGCGGGGGGTCAACCCTACGAGCAGTACTTC	CSARKAAGGQPYEQYF
.	.	TRBV28	TRBJ2-1	TGTGCCAGCGGCCCCTCGAACCTGGATGAGCAGTTCTTC	CASGPSNLDEQFF
TRBD1	few	TRBV20-1	TRBJ2-3	TGCAGTGCCCCGGACAGGCTACGGACTAGCACAGATACGCAGTATTTT	CSAPDRLRTSTDTQYF
.	.	TRBV21-1	TRBJ2-5	TGTGCCAGCAGCAAAGAGCGGGGTGGACAGGCCCAAATAAGGACCCAGTACTTC	CASSKERGGQAQIRTQYF
TRBD2	.	TRBV28	TRBJ2-5	TGTGCCAGCAGTCCCGCGGCTAGCGGGGAAGAGACCCAGTACTTC	CASSPAASGEETQYF